The sequence of this TCR beta chain was determined in a study of cytomegalovirus exposure and HLA in healthy donors. Study-level background: The roughly 100 million unique TCR beta sequences, from 150 million to 200 million T cells, were found by an earlier analysis.

Trimming shortened V by 5 bases and J by 0 bases, and 5 bases separated the two germline ends. Looked up from germline, CDR1 is SGHTA and CDR2 is FQGNSA. CDR3 length: 13 residues. Regarding this clone: Antigen: not known.

The study, taken as a whole, reports: An analysis that was carried out later associated 16,951 TCR beta sequences with HLA alleles at 0.05 false discovery rate. In vitro checks showed that a few CMV-associated chains really do target CMV antigens.

Use of 60 Vbeta and 13 Jbeta primers characterized the PCR. Some clones are missing from TCRdb's copy, which holds only in-frame ones; the method was immunoSEQ multiplex PCR. The sample records about 86,000 clones, around 79% being singletons. The TCR originated in a middle-aged woman in good health and CMV-seropositive. Sequencing input: PBMCs. V usage is TRBV7-2 and J usage is TRBJ2-1; D uncertain. Here the CDR3 reads CASSASSYNEQFF. The CDR3 DNA is TGTGCCAGCAGCGCGAGCTCCTACAATGAGCAGTTCTTC.